Listed here are 2 T cell receptor beta chains from one sample, sequenced in a study of early stage breast cancer tumors. Generated by immunoSEQ multiplex PCR, the TCRdb table keeps only in-frame clones and is missing some. This sample has tens of thousands of clones, with 72% found just once. Sequencing was performed on blood. Every receptor here comes from a person aged 45-60 years with breast cancer.

This clone was seen more than once but under ten times. The CDR3 coding sequence is TGCGCCAGCAGCTGCGACAGTTATCCCCAGGACACCATATATTTT. Its protein is CASSCDSYPQDTIYF. The chain uses TRBV5-1 and TRBJ1-3; D may be TRBD1 (5 bases). The V and J ends lost 3 bases and 8 bases respectively, with 18 bases between them. Germline V gene sequence: CDR1 SGHRS, CDR2 YFSETQ. The CDR3 sequence is 15 residues long.

This clone was picked up a small number of times. This sequence joins TRBV19 and TRBJ2-7; TRBD1 might be the D (6 bases). This CDR3 contains 13 residues. Germline CDR1 is LNHDA and CDR2 is SQIVND (reference sequence). The ends were cut back, 6 bases at V and 6 bases at J, with 15 bases in the middle. DNA for the CDR3: TGTGCCAGTAGCCTTACAGGGTGGGGCGAGCAGTACTTC. Protein: CASSLTGWGEQYF.